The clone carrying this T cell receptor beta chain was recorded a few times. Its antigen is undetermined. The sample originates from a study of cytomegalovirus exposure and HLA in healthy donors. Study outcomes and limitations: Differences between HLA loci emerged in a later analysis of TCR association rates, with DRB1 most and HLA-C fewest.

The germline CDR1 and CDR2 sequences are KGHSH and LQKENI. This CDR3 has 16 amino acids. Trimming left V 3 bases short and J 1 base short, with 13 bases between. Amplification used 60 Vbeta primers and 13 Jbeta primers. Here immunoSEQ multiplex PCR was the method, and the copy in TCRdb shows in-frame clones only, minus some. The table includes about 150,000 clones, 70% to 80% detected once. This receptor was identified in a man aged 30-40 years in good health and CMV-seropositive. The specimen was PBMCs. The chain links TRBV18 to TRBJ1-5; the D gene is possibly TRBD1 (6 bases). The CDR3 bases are TGTGCCAGCTCACCTTCCGGGACAAGAAGCAATCAGCCCCAGCATTTT. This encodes CASSPSGTRSNQPQHF.